A selection of T cell receptor beta chains follows, all from one sample in a study of cytomegalovirus exposure and HLA in healthy donors. TCRdb's copy holds only in-frame clones and misses some; the assay was immunoSEQ multiplex PCR. The top ten clones hold roughly 2.9% of a sample with roughly 48,000 clones, around 70% of them seen once. Sequencing was carried out using PBMCs. Receptors originate from a man younger than 30 in good health and CMV-seronegative. CDR3s include the opening cysteine and the closing phenylalanine or tryptophan. A D gene is named only where the DNA matches it firmly. Size is omitted from some rows. Given values are once, few, many or a class for expanded clones.

v_gene	j_gene	abundance	d_gene	len	CDR3aa	CDR3nt
TRBV5-1	TRBJ2-1	NA	NA	11	CASSSYNEQFF	TGCGCCAGCAGCTCTTACAATGAGCAGTTCTTC
TRBV7-2	TRBJ2-3	once	TRBD2	14	CASSLAGTSDTQYF	TGTGCCAGCAGCTTAGCTGGGACTAGTGATACGCAGTATTTT
TRBV4-2	TRBJ1-2	once	NA	12	CASSQGDYGYTF	TGTGCCAGCAGCCAGGGCGACTATGGCTACACCTTC
TRBV30	TRBJ1-3	NA	NA	12	CAWSQVGNTIYF	TGTGCCTGGAGTCAGGTGGGAAACACCATATATTTT
TRBV9	TRBJ1-5	few	TRBD1	15	CASSAGTGNGQPQHF	TGTGCCAGCAGCGCCGGGACAGGGAATGGTCAGCCCCAGCATTTT
TRBV30	TRBJ1-3	NA	NA	12	CAWRYLGNTIYF	TGTGCCTGGAGATACTTGGGAAACACCATATATTTT
TRBV29-1	TRBJ1-4	NA	NA	11	CSVGAAEKLFF	TGCAGCGTTGGGGCAGCCGAAAAACTGTTTTTT
TRBV5-6	TRBJ1-1	NA	NA	13	CASSGQMNTEAFF	TGTGCCAGCAGCGGCCAGATGAACACTGAAGCTTTCTTT
TRBV4-3	TRBJ1-2	NA	NA	16	CASSQESRGSMYGYTF	TGCGCCAGCAGCCAAGAGAGTCGGGGATCTATGTATGGCTACACCTTC
TRBV6-5	TRBJ1-1	NA	NA	15	CASSYSPVPGTEAFF	TGTGCCAGCAGTTACTCACCCGTCCCGGGCACTGAAGCTTTCTTT
TRBV5-1	TRBJ2-3	once	TRBD2	13	CASSFAGEDTQYF	TGCGCCAGCAGCTTTGCGGGAGAGGATACGCAGTATTTT
TRBV7-9	TRBJ2-7	NA	TRBD1	14	CASSSGTASYEQYF	TGTGCCAGCAGCTCCGGGACAGCCTCCTACGAGCAGTACTTC
TRBV7-2	TRBJ1-2	NA	TRBD1	17	CASSLRFFETGEYGYTF	TGTGCCAGCAGCTTACGGTTTTTCGAGACAGGGGAATATGGCTACACCTTC
TRBV6-4	TRBJ2-1	few	TRBD2	15	CASSGLAGGPNEQFF	TGTGCCAGCAGCGGACTAGCGGGAGGGCCAAATGAGCAGTTCTTC
TRBV30	TRBJ2-5	NA	NA	13	CAWSQGVRETQYF	TGTGCCTGGAGCCAAGGGGTCAGGGAGACCCAGTACTTC
TRBV7-9	TRBJ2-1	NA	TRBD1	17	CASSSPPPGTGANEQFF	TGTGCCAGCAGCTCCCCCCCGCCCGGGACAGGGGCCAATGAGCAGTTCTTC
TRBV6-1	TRBJ1-2	NA	NA	13	CASSERGSYGYTF	TGTGCCAGCAGTGAAAGAGGTTCCTATGGCTACACCTTC
TRBV29-1	TRBJ2-7	NA	TRBD1	12	CSVELRQGEQYF	TGCAGCGTTGAACTCCGACAGGGCGAGCAGTACTTC
TRBV28	TRBJ1-5	NA	NA	13	CANSGQINQPQHF	TGTGCCAACTCTGGACAGATTAATCAGCCCCAGCATTTT
TRBV4-3	TRBJ2-3	NA	NA	16	CASSQRQVGLTDTQYF	TGCGCCAGCAGCCAGAGACAGGTCGGGTTAACAGATACGCAGTATTTT
TRBV18	TRBJ2-1	NA	NA	13	CASSPVGGNEQFF	TGTGCCAGCTCACCAGTCGGAGGGAATGAGCAGTTCTTC
TRBV2	TRBJ2-2	few	TRBD2	17	CASSYFGLAGGTGELFF	TGTGCCAGCAGTTATTTCGGACTAGCGGGAGGTACCGGGGAGCTGTTTTTT
TRBV27	TRBJ1-3	NA	TRBD1	14	CASSATGSVNTIYF	TGTGCCAGCAGTGCGACAGGGTCCGTGAACACCATATATTTT
TRBV4-2	TRBJ2-7	NA	NA	17	CASSQGNAGAGSYEQYF	TGTGCCAGCAGCCAAGGGAACGCAGGGGCGGGCTCCTACGAGCAGTACTTC
TRBV28	TRBJ2-7	NA	NA	14	CASSFRGSGYEQYF	TGTGCCAGCAGTTTTCGCGGTAGCGGCTACGAGCAGTACTTC
TRBV13	TRBJ1-4	NA	NA	17	CASSLGGLSPANEKLFF	TGTGCCAGCAGCTTAGGGGGCCTATCCCCAGCTAATGAAAAACTGTTTTTT
TRBV4-3	TRBJ1-1	NA	NA	14	CASSQDPLNTEAFF	TGCGCCAGCAGCCAAGACCCATTGAACACTGAAGCTTTCTTT
TRBV30	TRBJ1-6	NA	NA	14	CAWSEAGDNSPLHF	TGTGCCTGGAGTGAAGCAGGGGACAATTCACCCCTCCACTTT
TRBV5-8	TRBJ2-2	NA	NA	16	CASSPLGGAGPGELFF	TGTGCCAGCAGCCCCCTAGGGGGGGCCGGGCCCGGGGAGCTGTTTTTT
TRBV28	TRBJ2-1	NA	TRBD2	19	CASSHDTSGSPGPYNEQFF	TGTGCCAGCAGCCATGACACTAGCGGGAGCCCAGGGCCCTACAATGAGCAGTTCTTC